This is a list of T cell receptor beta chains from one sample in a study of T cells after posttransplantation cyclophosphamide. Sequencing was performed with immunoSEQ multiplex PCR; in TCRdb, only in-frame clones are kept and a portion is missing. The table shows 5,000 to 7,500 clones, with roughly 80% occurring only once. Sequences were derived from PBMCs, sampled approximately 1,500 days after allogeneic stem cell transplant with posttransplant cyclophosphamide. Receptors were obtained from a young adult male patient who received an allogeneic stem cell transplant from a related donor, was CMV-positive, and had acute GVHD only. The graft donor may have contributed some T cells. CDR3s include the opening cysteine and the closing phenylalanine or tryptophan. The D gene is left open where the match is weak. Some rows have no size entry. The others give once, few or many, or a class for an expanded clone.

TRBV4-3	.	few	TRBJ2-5	TGCGCCAGCAGCCAAGAGGAGGGGGGGGGCTCGGAGACCCAGTACTTC	CASSQEEGGGSETQYF
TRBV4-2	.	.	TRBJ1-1	TGTGCCAGCAGCCAAACGTGGGCGAACACTGAAGCTTTCTTT	CASSQTWANTEAFF
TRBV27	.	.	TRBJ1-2	TGTGCCAGCAGGTCAACAGGGAGAGGGTATGGCTACACCTTC	CASRSTGRGYGYTF
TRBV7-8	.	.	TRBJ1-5	TGTGCCAGCAGCTTAGGGGAGCGAACCCAGCCCCAGCATTTT	CASSLGERTQPQHF
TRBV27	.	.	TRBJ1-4	TGTGCCAGCAGTTTAAATCCAGGAGGAGAAAAACTGTTTTTT	CASSLNPGGEKLFF
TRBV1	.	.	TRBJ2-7	TGCACCAGCAGCCAGATCCCGGGATCCTGGACCTACGAGCAGTACTTC	CTSSQIPGSWTYEQYF
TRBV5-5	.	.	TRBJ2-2	TGTGCCAGCAGCTTGGCTAACACCGGGGAGCTGTTTTTT	CASSLANTGELFF
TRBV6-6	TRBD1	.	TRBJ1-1	TGTGCCAGCGGGACAGGGTACTTGAACACTGAAGCTTTCTTT	CASGTGYLNTEAFF
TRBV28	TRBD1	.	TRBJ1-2	TGTGCCAGCAGTTTATTCCCCGGACAGGGGGGATGGGCTAACTATGGCTACACCTTC	CASSLFPGQGGWANYGYTF
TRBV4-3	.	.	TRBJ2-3	TGCGCCAGCAGCCAAGGACTATCCATTCTCAGCACAGATACGCAGTATTTT	CASSQGLSILSTDTQYF
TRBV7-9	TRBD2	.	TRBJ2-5	TGTGCCAGCAGCTTAGGGACTAGATTCCAAGAGACCCAGTACTTC	CASSLGTRFQETQYF
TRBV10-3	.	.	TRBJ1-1	TGTGCCATCAGTGACCCCGGACAAAAGAACACTGAAGCTTTCTTT	CAISDPGQKNTEAFF
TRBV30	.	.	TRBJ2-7	TGTGCCTGGATAAACGAGCAGTACTTC	CAWINEQYF
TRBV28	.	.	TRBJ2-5	TGTGCCAGCACCCCAGCGGGTAGAGAGACCCAGTACTTC	CASTPAGRETQYF
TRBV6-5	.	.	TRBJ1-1	TGTGCCAGCGGGGGGGACCTTCTGAACACTGAAGCTTTCTTT	CASGGDLLNTEAFF
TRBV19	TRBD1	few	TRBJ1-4	TGTGCCAGTAGTCCGCAAAGGGACAGAGGGGGCGAAAAACTGTTTTTT	CASSPQRDRGGEKLFF